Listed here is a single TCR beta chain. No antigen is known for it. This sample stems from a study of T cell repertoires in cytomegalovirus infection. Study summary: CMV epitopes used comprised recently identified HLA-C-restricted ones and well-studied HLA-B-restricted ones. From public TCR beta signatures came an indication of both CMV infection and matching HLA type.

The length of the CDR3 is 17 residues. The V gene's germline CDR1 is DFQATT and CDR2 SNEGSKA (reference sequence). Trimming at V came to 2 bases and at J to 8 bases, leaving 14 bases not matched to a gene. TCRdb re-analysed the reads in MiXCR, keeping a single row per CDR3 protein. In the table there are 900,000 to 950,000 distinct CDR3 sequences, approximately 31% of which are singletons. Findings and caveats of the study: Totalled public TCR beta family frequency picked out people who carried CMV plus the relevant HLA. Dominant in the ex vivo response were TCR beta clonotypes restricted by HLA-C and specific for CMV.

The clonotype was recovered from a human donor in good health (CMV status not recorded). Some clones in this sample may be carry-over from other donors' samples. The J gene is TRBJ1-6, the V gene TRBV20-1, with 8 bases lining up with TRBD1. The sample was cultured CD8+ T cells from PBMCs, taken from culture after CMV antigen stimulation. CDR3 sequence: CSARFPGPGQVDSPLHF. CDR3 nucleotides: TGCAGTGCTAGATTTCCCGGTCCGGGACAGGTTGATTCACCCCTCCACTTT.